Listed here is a single TCR beta chain. Which antigen it targets is not known. No quality values exist for individual bases; no much larger clone is one base distant. Including the terminal cysteine and phenylalanine, the CDR3 comprises 14 residues. Only the CDR3 region is kept as DNA, spanning 42 bases read in frame from base 1. According to the germline V gene, CDR1 reads SGHRS and CDR2 reads YFSETQ. V lost 5 bases and J lost 5 bases, and the count of bases not matched to a germline gene is 5. The data were taken from a study of blood T cell repertoires in COVID-19 (TCRdb year 2020). General notes on the study: Samples covering the acute and convalescent phases of COVID-19 were provided by collaborators in the United States, Italy and Spain. The material from the prospective study consisted of cDNA or gDNA derived from T cells, B-cell-depleted T cells, or PBMCs. Where HLA class I and class II types were available, the types were taken from metadata supplied by the sample provider, not from assay-based typing. The sample metadata nearly always contained a de-identified subject ID, COVID-19 status, age in years and sex. The samples were drawn from two sources: the first 160 participants of the ongoing ImmuneRACE study, and over 950 subjects contributed by 6 global collaborators. The repertoires were made available in a free public database intended to serve as a resource for research on the immune response to SARS-CoV-2. Subjects who had been exposed to COVID-19, were actively infected with it, or had recovered from it provided the deeply sampled blood TCRbeta repertoires that made up the dataset. Broad study findings and their caveats: The amount of clinical and demographic metadata varied by source and participant and was provided uncurated.

Enrolling through a virtual design, the prospective study's participants ranged in age from about 18 to 89 years and lived across roughly 23 United States geographic areas. Cohort assignment in the prospective study relied on participant-reported clinical history from a screening survey and a study questionnaire. In the prospective study, whole blood, serum and a nasopharyngeal or oropharyngeal swab were collected from each participant by mobile phlebotomists. Prospective study participants could optionally give additional blood draws and questionnaires over an approximately two-month period. Before DNA extraction, prospective study blood samples were shipped either frozen or at room temperature. The immunoSEQ Assay, a bias-controlled multiplex PCR, was used to amplify TCRbeta CDR3 regions from genomic DNA. Processing in the source paper ran as follows. The number of nucleated cells in each sample was estimated by amplification of reference gene primers within the assay. To quantify the absolute abundance of each unique TCRbeta CDR3 rearrangement, sequence reads were collapsed and filtered. Productive Simpson clonality was computed per sample as the square root of Simpson's diversity index over productive rearrangements. Entries here come from immuneACCESS through TCRdb and include only in-frame sequences with V and J called. Some clones fail to appear in such tables; in the studies checked, an unresolved V gene covers under half of the shortfall, and the cause of the remainder is unknown. Clone size and the V and J calls come from that table; the DNA yielded D and trimming. The sample records fewer than 200,000 clones, 82% of which are singletons. The ten top clones hold more than 4% of the sample.

The sequence links TRBV5-1 to TRBJ2-3, and TRBD2 matches 10 of the central bases. The TCR sequence derives from a woman between 55 and 75 years old with acute COVID-19. The sample was PBMCs or T cells enriched from blood (not recorded which). CDR3 sequence: CASRLAGEEDTQYF. In nucleotides, the sequence is TGCGCCAGCAGGCTAGCGGGGGAGGAAGATACGCAGTATTTT.